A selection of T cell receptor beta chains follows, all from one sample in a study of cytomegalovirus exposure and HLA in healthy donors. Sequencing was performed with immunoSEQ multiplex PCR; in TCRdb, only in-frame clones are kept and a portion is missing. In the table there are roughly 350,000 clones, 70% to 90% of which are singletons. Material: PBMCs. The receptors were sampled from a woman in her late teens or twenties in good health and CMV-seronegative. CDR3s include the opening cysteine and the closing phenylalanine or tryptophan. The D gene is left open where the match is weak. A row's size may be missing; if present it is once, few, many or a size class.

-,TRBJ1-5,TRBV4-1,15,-,TGCGCCAGCAGCCAAGGGGCCGGGGGGCAACAGCCCCAGCATTTT,CASSQGAGGQQPQHF
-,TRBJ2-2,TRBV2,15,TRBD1,TGTGCCAGCACCAGACAGGGGGTGAGCACCGGGGAGCTGTTTTTT,CASTRQGVSTGELFF
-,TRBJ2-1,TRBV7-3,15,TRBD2,TGTGCCAGCAGCTTGTTCGGGACTAGCTCGAATGAGCAGTTCTTC,CASSLFGTSSNEQFF
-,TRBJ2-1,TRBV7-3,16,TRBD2,TGTGCCAGCAGCGCCAAGCTAGCGGGAGGCTACAATGAGCAGTTCTTC,CASSAKLAGGYNEQFF
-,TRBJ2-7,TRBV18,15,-,TGTGCCAGCTCACCCGGAGAATTCGACTCCTACGAGCAGTACTTC,CASSPGEFDSYEQYF
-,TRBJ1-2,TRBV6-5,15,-,TGTGCCAGCACCCTCGGCGGGAAGGGTTACTATGGCTACACCTTC,CASTLGGKGYYGYTF
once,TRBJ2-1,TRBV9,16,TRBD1,TGTGCCAGCAGCGTAGCCGACAGGGGAGTGAGTAATGAGCAGTTCTTC,CASSVADRGVSNEQFF
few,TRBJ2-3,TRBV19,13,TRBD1,TGTGCCAGTAGTTCGGGACAGGGGGCCTGGCAGTATTTT,CASSSGQGAWQYF
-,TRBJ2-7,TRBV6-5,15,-,TGTGCCAGCAGTAAGGGACACTGGAGCTCCTACGAGCAGTACTTC,CASSKGHWSSYEQYF
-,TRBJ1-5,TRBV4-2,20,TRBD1,TGTGCCAGCAGCTCTCTCTCCGGGACAGGGGTCGTCGGTGGCAATCAGCCCCAGCATTTT,CASSSLSGTGVVGGNQPQHF
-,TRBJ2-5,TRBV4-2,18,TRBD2,TGTGCCAGCAGCCAAGATTCCCCCCTAGCGGGAGTCCAAGAGACCCAGTACTTC,CASSQDSPLAGVQETQYF
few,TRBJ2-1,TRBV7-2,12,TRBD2,TGTGCCAGCAGTACCGGGACTAGAGGGCAGTTCTTC,CASSTGTRGQFF
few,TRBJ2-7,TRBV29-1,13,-,TGCAGCGTCGACGGCCAGGGGGGATACGAGCAGTACTTC,CSVDGQGGYEQYF
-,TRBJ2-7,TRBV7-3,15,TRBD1,TGTGCCAGCAGCTTAGGGCAGGGGGACTCCTACGAGCAGTACTTC,CASSLGQGDSYEQYF
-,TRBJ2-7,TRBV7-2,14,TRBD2,TGTGCCAGCAGCTTAAGCGGGGCCTCCTACGAGCAGTACTTC,CASSLSGASYEQYF
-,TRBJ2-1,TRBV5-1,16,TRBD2,TGCGCCAGCAGCCTATCGACTAGCGGGGCATACAATGAGCAGTTCTTC,CASSLSTSGAYNEQFF
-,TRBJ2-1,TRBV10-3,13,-,TGTGCCATCAGCGGGAGAGATAACAATGAGCAGTTCTTC,CAISGRDNNEQFF
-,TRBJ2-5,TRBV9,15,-,TGTGCCAGCAGCCCCAGGGAACGGGCCCAAGAGACCCAGTACTTC,CASSPRERAQETQYF
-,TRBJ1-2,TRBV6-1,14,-,TGTGCCAGCAGGGAAGGAGTTTCCGGCTATGGCTACACCTTC,CASREGVSGYGYTF
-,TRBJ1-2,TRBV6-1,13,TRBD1,TGTGCCAGCAGTGAGGACAGGGTCTATGGCTACACCTTC,CASSEDRVYGYTF
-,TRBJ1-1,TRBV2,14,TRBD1,TGTGCCAGCAGTGATAAGACAGGGGGCACTGAAGCTTTCTTT,CASSDKTGGTEAFF
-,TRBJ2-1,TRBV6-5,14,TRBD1,TGTGCCAGCAGCCGGGACAGGGGTGGCAATGAGCAGTTCTTC,CASSRDRGGNEQFF
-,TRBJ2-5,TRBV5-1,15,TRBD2,TGCGCCAGCAGCTGGGGAAGCGGGAGTGGCGAGACCCAGTACTTC,CASSWGSGSGETQYF
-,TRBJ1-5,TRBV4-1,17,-,TGCGCCAGCAGCCAAGCCGGAGGGCCGGGAATTATTCAGCCCCAGCATTTT,CASSQAGGPGIIQPQHF
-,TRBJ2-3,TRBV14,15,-,TGTGCCAGCAGCCACAGGGATTCTAGCACAGATACGCAGTATTTT,CASSHRDSSTDTQYF
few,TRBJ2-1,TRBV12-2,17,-,TGTGCAAGTCCCCCGGGGCGGGGACTAGCGGGTTGGAATGAGCAGTTCTTC,CASPPGRGLAGWNEQFF
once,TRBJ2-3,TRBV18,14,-,TGTGCCAGCTCACCGGATAGCGGCACAGATACGCAGTATTTT,CASSPDSGTDTQYF
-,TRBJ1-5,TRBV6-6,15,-,TGTGCCAGCAGTTACGAGGGATTTAGCAATCAGCCCCAGCATTTT,CASSYEGFSNQPQHF
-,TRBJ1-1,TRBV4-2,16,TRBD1,TGTGCCAGCAGCTCCGCGTCCCGGGACAGGGACGGTGAAGCTTTCTTT,CASSSASRDRDGEAFF
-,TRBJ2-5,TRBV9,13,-,TGTGCCAGCAGCGTAGCGTACCAAGAGACCCAGTACTTC,CASSVAYQETQYF
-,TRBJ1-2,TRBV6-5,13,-,TGTGCCAGCACTCAGACAAAAACGGATGGCTACACCTTC,CASTQTKTDGYTF
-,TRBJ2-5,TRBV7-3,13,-,TGTGCCAGCAGCCGACAGCCGCAAGAGACCCAGTACTTC,CASSRQPQETQYF
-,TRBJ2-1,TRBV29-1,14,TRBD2,TGCAGCGTCTCTATAGCGGGAGGGTACAATGAGCAGTTCTTC,CSVSIAGGYNEQFF
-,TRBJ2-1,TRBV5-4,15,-,TGTGCCAGCAGCTCTGGACATGCCTCCTACAATGAGCAGTTCTTC,CASSSGHASYNEQFF
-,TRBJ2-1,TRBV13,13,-,TGTGCCAGCAGCTTAGGCAGGGGAGGGGAGCAGTTCTTC,CASSLGRGGEQFF
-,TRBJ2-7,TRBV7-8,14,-,TGTGCCAGCAGCTTCCACGGGTTATCCTACGAGCAGTACTTC,CASSFHGLSYEQYF
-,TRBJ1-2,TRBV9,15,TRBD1,TGTGCCAGCAGCCCAAGACAGGGGGCGAACTATGGCTACACCTTC,CASSPRQGANYGYTF
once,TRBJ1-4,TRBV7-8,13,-,TGTGCCAGCAGCTTCCAGGGGATTGAAAAACTGTTTTTT,CASSFQGIEKLFF
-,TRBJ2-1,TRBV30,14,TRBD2,TGTGCCCTCAGAACTAGCGGAGCTTTCAATGAGCAGTTCTTC,CALRTSGAFNEQFF
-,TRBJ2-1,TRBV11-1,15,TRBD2,TGTGCCAGCAGCTTTTTCCGGGAGGCACACGATGAGCAGTTCTTC,CASSFFREAHDEQFF
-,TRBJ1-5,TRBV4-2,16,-,TGTGCCAGCAGCCAAGGGACAGATTATAGCAATCAGCCCCAGCATTTT,CASSQGTDYSNQPQHF
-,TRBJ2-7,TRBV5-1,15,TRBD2,TGCGCCAGCAGCCGGACTAGCGGAACTACCTACGAGCAGTACTTC,CASSRTSGTTYEQYF
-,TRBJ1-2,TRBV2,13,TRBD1,TGTGCCAGCAGCTCAGGGGGGTTCTATGGCTACACCTTC,CASSSGGFYGYTF
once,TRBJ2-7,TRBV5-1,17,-,TGCGCCAGCAGCTCGGCGGGACTGACCCTAAGTCCCTACGAGCAGTACTTC,CASSSAGLTLSPYEQYF
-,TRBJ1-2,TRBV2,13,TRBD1,TGTGCCAGCAGTCTGACAGGGGGTGGAGGCTACACCTTC,CASSLTGGGGYTF
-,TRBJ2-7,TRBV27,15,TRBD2,TGTGCCAGCAGTTTCGGTAGCGGGTCGACCTACGAGCAGTACTTC,CASSFGSGSTYEQYF
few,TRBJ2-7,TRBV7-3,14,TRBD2,TGTGCCAGCAGCCCCTTTGGGAGGGCCGACGAGCAGTACTTC,CASSPFGRADEQYF
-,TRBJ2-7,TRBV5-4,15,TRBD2,TGTGCCAGCAGCTGGGGTGGACTAGAGACCTACGAGCAGTACTTC,CASSWGGLETYEQYF
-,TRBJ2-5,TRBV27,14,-,TGTGCCAGCAGTTTCGGGGATAATCAAGAGACCCAGTACTTC,CASSFGDNQETQYF
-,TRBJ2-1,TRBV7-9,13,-,TGTGCCAGCAGTCCGACAGTCTACAATGAGCAGTTCTTC,CASSPTVYNEQFF